The sequence of this TCR beta chain was determined in a study of blood T cell repertoires in COVID-19. For the study at large: PBMCs, B-cell-depleted T cells, or T cells provided the cDNA or gDNA that made up the material.

Seattle patients were enrolled during active infection and followed longitudinally. The repertoire was sequenced with immunoSEQ multiplex PCR; TCRdb's copy has only in-frame clones and lacks some. The sample holds 100,000 to 150,000 clones; approximately 90% are singletons and the top ten take roughly 2.1%. The CDR3 is 14 amino acids. The V end lost 0 bases, the J end lost 8 bases, and 14 bases lay between the germline ends. Germline assignment: CDR1 SGHRS and CDR2 YFSETQ. Source material: peripheral blood. This receptor was taken from a man aged 50-60 years with COVID-19, enrolled during active disease. This chain uses TRBV5-1 with TRBJ1-2; a possible D gene is TRBD1 (5 bases). The CDR3 is CASSLAGGGSGYTF. The CDR3, as DNA: TGCGCCAGCAGCTTGGCCGGGGGAGGGAGCGGCTACACCTTC. The variable domain in full, completed from reference TRBV5-1 and TRBJ1-2, reads KAGVTQTPRYLIKTRGQQVTLSCSPISGHRSVSWYQQTPGQGLQFLFEYFSETQRNKGNFPGRFSGRQFSNSRSEMNVSTLELGDSALYLCASSLAGGGSGYTFGSGTRLTVV.